This T cell receptor (beta chain) was obtained from a study of blood T cells in healthy people across ages. After removal of 4 bases from V and 5 bases from J, the junction contained 7 bases not matched to a gene. CDR1 is SGHVS, CDR2 FNYEAQ, per germline. The CDR3 sequence is 15 residues long. It was with a sample-barcoded 5' primer and a J-beta primer mix that a second PCR of roughly 7 to 12 cycles was run. In TCRdb, the 5' RACE reads were re-called with MiXCR into one record per CDR3 protein. The data show about 1.7 million distinct CDR3 sequences, about 28% seen once. This clonotype was detected a few times.

This receptor was taken from a woman aged 30 to 39 in good health. The chain recombines TRBV7-6 with TRBJ1-2; the match to TRBD1 covers 10 bases. Sequencing was carried out using blood. CDR3 sequence (DNA): TGTGCCAGCAGCTCCGAGTGGACAGGGGGGTATGGCTACACCTTC. Amino acids: CASSSEWTGGYGYTF.